This passage covers 21 T cell receptor beta chains from one sample sequenced in a study of T-cell memory formation after mild COVID-19. TCRdb independently ran MiXCR on the 5' RACE reads; one entry per CDR3 protein. The sample has hundreds of thousands of distinct CDR3 sequences, approximately 25% seen once. Specimen: PBMCs or a T cell subset sorted from them (not recorded which). Every receptor here comes from an adult woman who had mild COVID-19 (a few samples of this study predate the infection). Cell type and time point are not known.

This clonotype appeared a few times. The chain couples TRBV24-1 to TRBJ1-1; D is undetermined. From germline, CDR1 is KGHDR and CDR2 SFDVKD. CDR3 length equals 10 residues. V lost 10 bases and J lost 4, with 6 bases in between. CDR3 DNA: TGTGCCACAGGGCCCACTGAAGCTTTCTTT. Translation gives CATGPTEAFF.

The chain uses TRBV6-2 or TRBV6-3 and TRBJ1-1; no clear D gene. This CDR3 comprises 13 residues. CDR1 and CDR2 from the germline V gene are MNHEY and SVGEGT. Trimming shortened V by 6 bases and J by 6 bases, and 14 bases separated the two germline ends. CDR3 protein: CASSLIPKAEAFF. As DNA, the CDR3 is TGTGCCAGCAGCTTAATCCCCAAGGCTGAAGCTTTCTTT.

This clonotype has just a few counts. The V and J genes are TRBV6-5 and TRBJ2-1, with D possibly matching TRBD1 (5 bases). Per the germline V gene, CDR1 is MNHEY and CDR2 is SVGAGI. The V gene lost 0 bases and the J gene lost 8 bases, with 11 bases spanning the gap. CDR3 length: 14 amino acids. This CDR3 reads CASSYSTVADEQFF. The CDR3 DNA is TGTGCCAGCAGTTACTCGACAGTTGCGGATGAGCAGTTCTTC.

This clonotype was recorded a few times. The chain uses TRBV18 and TRBJ1-1, with D uncertain. The V and J ends lost 6 bases and 6 bases respectively, with 11 bases between them. The CDR3 has 12 residues. CDR1 is KGHSH, CDR2 LQKENI, per germline. CDR3 sequence reads: CASSPGYAEAFF. The CDR3 DNA is TGTGCCAGCTCTCCGGGATACGCTGAAGCTTTCTTT.

This clonotype was counted between two and nine times. The chain links TRBV19 to TRBJ1-1; D may be TRBD1 (5 bases). With 6 bases removed from V and 4 bases from J, the gap between germline ends came to 15 bases. This CDR3 is 14 amino acids long. Germline V gene lookup returns CDR1 LNHDA and CDR2 SQIVND (reference sequence). This CDR3 is CASSWGTKLTEAFF. As DNA, the CDR3 is TGTGCCAGTAGCTGGGGCACCAAACTCACTGAAGCTTTCTTT.

The V and J genes are TRBV21-1 and TRBJ2-5. TRBV21-1 is labeled a pseudogene. This CDR3 is 13 amino acids long. The chain's CDR3 is CASSKNPQETQYF. The DNA of the CDR3 is TGTGCCAGCAGCAAAAACCCCCAAGAGACCCAGTACTTC.

CDR3 DNA: TGTGCCACGGCTGGCGGTAGCGGGGGGGCCTACGAAAACATTCAGTACTTC. It translates to CATAGGSGGAYENIQYF. The chain employs TRBV2 and TRBJ2-4; 11 nucleotides line up with TRBD2. In germline, CDR1 is SNHLY, CDR2 FYNNEI. CDR3 length equals 17 residues. With 10 bases clipped from V and 5 bases from J, the junction kept 16 bases outside the gene matches.

This chain uses TRBV5-6 with TRBJ2-1; D is uncertain. Trimming removed 0 bases at V and 10 bases at J, with 11 bases between. The CDR3 has 13 residues. The germline V gene has CDR1 SGHDT and CDR2 YYEEEE. Written as DNA, the CDR3 is TGTGCCAGCAGCTTGGGGCTTTACGGGGAGCAGTTCTTC. Its protein product is CASSLGLYGEQFF.

This clonotype was recorded many times. This chain connects TRBV24-1 to TRBJ2-1, with D hard to call. Trimming pared 4 bases from V and 10 bases from J, leaving 16 bases between. CDR1 and CDR2 from the germline V gene are KGHDR and SFDVKD. CDR3 length: 14 residues. CDR3 sequence: CATSDDNLLREQFF. The CDR3 nucleotides are TGTGCCACCAGTGACGATAACCTTTTGCGGGAGCAGTTCTTC.

J is TRBJ2-2 and V is TRBV20-1; 9 nucleotides line up with TRBD2. From germline, CDR1 is DFQATT and CDR2 SNEGSKA (reference sequence). The CDR3 has 14 amino acids. Trimming cost V 6 bases and J 1 base; bases outside gene matches: 3. CDR3 bases: TGCAGTGCAATAGCGGGGGAGAACACCGGGGAGCTGTTTTTT. It codes for CSAIAGENTGELFF.

V and J are TRBV28 and TRBJ2-7; 7 nucleotides line up with TRBD1. Trimming at V came to 6 bases and at J to 0 bases, leaving 11 bases not matched to a gene. The CDR3 loop spans 16 amino acids. In germline, CDR1 is MDHEN, CDR2 SYDVKM. CDR3 in amino acids: CASSYRGLSYSYEQYF. The CDR3 DNA sequence: TGTGCCAGCAGCTACAGGGGCCTCTCCTACTCCTACGAGCAGTACTTC. The full variable domain, completed using reference TRBV28 and TRBJ2-7, is DVKVTQSSRYLVKRTGEKVFLECVQDMDHENMFWYRQDPGLGLRLIYFSYDVKMKEKGDIPEGYSVSREKKERFSLILESASTNQTSMYLCASSYRGLSYSYEQYFGPGTRLTVT.

The rearrangement joins TRBV20-1 to TRBJ2-7; 10 bases agree with TRBD2. After removal of 3 bases from V and 2 bases from J, the junction contained 7 bases not matched to a gene. This CDR3 has 15 residues. Germline loops: CDR1 DFQATT, CDR2 SNEGSKA (reference sequence). The CDR3 region is CSARGLAGATYEQYF. In DNA, the CDR3 is TGCAGTGCTAGGGGGCTAGCGGGGGCGACCTACGAGCAGTACTTC.

The rearrangement uses TRBV12-3 or TRBV12-4 and TRBJ1-5, with D maybe TRBD1 (5 bases). CDR3 length equals 13 residues. The germline V and J ends were trimmed by 2 bases and 11 bases, with 13 bases remaining between them. The CDR3 nucleotides read TGTGCCAGCAGTTTACCCGGGGGTGAATCCCAGCATTTT. Translating gives CASSLPGGESQHF.

This clonotype appeared a few times. The CDR3: CASSQVGGTEAFF. The CDR3 coding sequence is TGTGCCAGCAGCCAAGTCGGTGGCACTGAAGCTTTCTTT. J is TRBJ1-1 and V is TRBV3-1; the D is unclear. CDR3 size: 13 residues. Germline values: CDR1 LGHDT, CDR2 YNNKEL (reference sequence). The V end was cut by 1 base, the J end by 4 bases, with 7 bases between.

This clonotype was recorded a few times. The J gene is TRBJ2-5, the V gene TRBV11-1; no clear D. CDR3 length: 13 residues. The germline gives CDR1 SGHAT, CDR2 FQDESV (reference sequence). The V end was cut by 6 bases, the J end by 1 base, with 9 bases between. CDR3 sequence: CASRAGTQETQYF. CDR3 nucleotides: TGTGCCAGCAGAGCCGGAACCCAAGAGACCCAGTACTTC.

V gene TRBV5-1 combines with J gene TRBJ2-3, with D uncertain. The CDR3 spans 15 residues. With 0 bases removed from V and 4 bases from J, the gap between germline ends came to 12 bases. The germline V gene encodes CDR1 SGHRS and CDR2 YFSETQ. The CDR3 sequence: CASSLDKSTPDTQYF. In DNA form, the CDR3 reads TGCGCCAGCAGCTTGGATAAATCAACTCCAGATACGCAGTATTTT.

DNA for the CDR3: TGTGCCAGCAGCGCCAGGAGCGGGGGAGGCGAGCAGTACTTC. It codes for CASSARSGGGEQYF. This chain joins TRBV3-1 and TRBJ2-7; TRBD2 matches at 8 bases. There are 14 residues in the CDR3. Per germline, CDR1 LGHDT and CDR2 YNNKEL (reference sequence). Losses at the gene ends were 5 bases for V and 6 bases for J; bases not matched to a gene: 9.

The CDR3: CASSQFERVSYNEQFF. CDR3 DNA: TGCGCCAGCAGCCAATTTGAGCGGGTCTCCTACAATGAGCAGTTCTTC. The genes are TRBV4-3 and TRBJ2-1, with a tentative D call TRBD2 (6 bases). The V end was cut by 2 bases, the J end by 0 bases, with 11 bases between. This CDR3 has 16 amino acids. The germline V gene encodes CDR1 LGHNA and CDR2 YSLEER.

V usage is TRBV5-6 and J usage is TRBJ2-7, with 7 bases matching TRBD2. Trimming at V came to 3 bases and at J to 0 bases, leaving 15 bases not matched to a gene. CDR1 and CDR2 (germline): SGHDT, YYEEEE. The CDR3 is made up of 18 amino acids. For the CDR3, the DNA is TGTGCCAGCAGCTCCCTTCGAGAAACTAGCGTTACCTCCTACGAGCAGTACTTC. Translated, it gives CASSSLRETSVTSYEQYF. Complete variable domain (other parts from reference TRBV5-6 and TRBJ2-7): DAGVTQSPTHLIKTRGQQVTLRCSPKSGHDTVSWYQQALGQGPQFIFQYYEEEERQRGNFPDRFSGHQFPNYSSELNVNALLLGDSALYLCASSSLRETSVTSYEQYFGPGTRLTVT.

This clonotype was seen ten or more times. J is TRBJ2-1 and V is TRBV5-1; a possible D gene is TRBD2 (6 bases). The V and J ends lost 6 bases and 8 bases respectively, with 24 bases between them. Germline CDR1 and CDR2: SGHRS and YFSETQ. The CDR3 sequence is 16 residues long. CDR3 coding DNA: TGCGCCAGCAAGAGGAGGGGTTGGGGATTTATGGATGAGCAGTTCTTC. As protein: CASKRRGWGFMDEQFF.

The chain joins TRBV3-1 to TRBJ1-1; 11 bases align to TRBD1. Germline CDR1 and CDR2: LGHDT and YNNKEL (reference sequence). The CDR3 extends over 14 amino acids. The V segment lost 1 base and the J segment 12 bases; nucleotides outside the gene matches: 7. CDR3 sequence reads: CASSQVIGDRGTFF. The CDR3, as DNA: TGTGCCAGCAGCCAAGTAATAGGGGACAGGGGGACTTTCTTT.